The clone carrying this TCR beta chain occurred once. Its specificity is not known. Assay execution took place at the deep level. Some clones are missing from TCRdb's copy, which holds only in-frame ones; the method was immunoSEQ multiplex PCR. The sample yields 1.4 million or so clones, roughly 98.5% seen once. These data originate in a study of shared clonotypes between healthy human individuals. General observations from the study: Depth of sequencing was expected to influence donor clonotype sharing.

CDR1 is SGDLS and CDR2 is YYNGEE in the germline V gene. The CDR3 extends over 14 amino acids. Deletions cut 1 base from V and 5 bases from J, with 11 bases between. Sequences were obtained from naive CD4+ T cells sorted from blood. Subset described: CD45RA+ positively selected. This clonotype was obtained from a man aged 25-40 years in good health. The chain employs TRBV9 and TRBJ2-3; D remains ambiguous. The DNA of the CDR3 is TGTGCCAGCAGCGTACGAAGTGTGGGAGATACGCAGTATTTT. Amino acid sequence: CASSVRSVGDTQYF.